This is a list of T cell receptor beta chains from one sample in a study of blood T cell repertoires in COVID-19. Profiled with immunoSEQ multiplex PCR; TCRdb holds only in-frame clones, not every one. The table includes around 150,000 clones, 80% to 90% detected once. The sample taken for sequencing was peripheral blood. All receptors derive from an older man with acute or convalescent COVID-19. CDR3s leave out the opening cysteine and the closing phenylalanine or tryptophan.

CDR3 protein: ASSYRTGGDEKLF; V gene: TRBV5-8
CDR3 protein: ATVTGLNTEAF; V gene: TRBV2
CDR3 protein: ASSPYGVNTEAF; V gene: TRBV5-4
CDR3 protein: ASSEDTGTEKLF; V gene: TRBV6-1
CDR3 protein: ASSSGLAGGLSTDTQY; V gene: TRBV5-1
CDR3 protein: ASSFEGRSAGLF; V gene: TRBV28
CDR3 protein: ASSFTGEEAQH; V gene: TRBV5-5
CDR3 protein: ASTPGTGFTGELF; V gene: TRBV19
CDR3 protein: ASSPGEVNEKLF; V gene: TRBV5-1
CDR3 protein: ASSQDRGTGELF; V gene: TRBV6-4
CDR3 protein: ASSLSTSGRTDTQY; V gene: TRBV5-1
CDR3 protein: ASSPAGVTYNEQF; V gene: TRBV7-3
CDR3 protein: SASVRSEQF; V gene: TRBV20-1
CDR3 protein: ASRPRESNEQF; V gene: TRBV5-4
CDR3 protein: ASSWSADTQY; V gene: TRBV7-9
CDR3 protein: ASSQDPVSEQY; V gene: TRBV4-3
CDR3 protein: ASSLGTTGYNEQF; V gene: TRBV5-5
CDR3 protein: ASSLPGLAGRGGDTQY; V gene: TRBV6-2/TRBV6-3
CDR3 protein: ASSLGGQGASQPQH; V gene: TRBV5-1
CDR3 protein: ASSLRVGYEQY; V gene: TRBV27
CDR3 protein: ASSSRQGDNDNEQF; V gene: TRBV7-2
CDR3 protein: ASSKPGQPF; V gene: TRBV5-1
CDR3 protein: ASTGGYNEQF; V gene: TRBV3-1/TRBV3-2
CDR3 protein: ASSAQGRGNTEAF; V gene: TRBV5-1
CDR3 protein: ASSLRDSTYEQY; V gene: TRBV27
CDR3 protein: ASSWGQAGNSPLH; V gene: TRBV6-2/TRBV6-3
CDR3 protein: AISAPATSGSWNTGELF; V gene: TRBV10-3
CDR3 protein: ASSLRGEQF; V gene: TRBV2
CDR3 protein: ASSIDGRSSEKLF; V gene: TRBV19
CDR3 protein: ASSLWSGQGAHEQY; V gene: TRBV27
CDR3 protein: ASSFFPPGSGELF; V gene: TRBV7-3
CDR3 protein: ASSLRETQY; V gene: TRBV5-1
CDR3 protein: ASSYRDSVATNEKLF; V gene: TRBV28
CDR3 protein: ASSHPGQRKETQY; V gene: TRBV14
CDR3 protein: ASSLVGTGSYEQY; V gene: TRBV7-2
CDR3 protein: ATSAVGRAKANEQF; V gene: TRBV24-1
CDR3 protein: ASSLAGNRLAGELF; V gene: TRBV28
CDR3 protein: ASSASPGLALINEQF; V gene: TRBV7-9
CDR3 protein: SASLSNQPQH; V gene: TRBV20-1
CDR3 protein: ASSPSQGGSPLH; V gene: TRBV7-6
CDR3 protein: ASSLEGARAANVLT; V gene: TRBV28
CDR3 protein: ASTTSTGELF; V gene: TRBV28
CDR3 protein: ASSAPGYQPQH; V gene: TRBV19
CDR3 protein: ASRPLAIEQY; V gene: TRBV2